The text below deals with one T cell receptor (beta chain). The sample is drawn from a study of blood T cell repertoires in COVID-19. Study details: The study drew acute and convalescent COVID-19 samples from the United States, Italy and Spain. In each case, the material was cDNA or gDNA derived from T cells, B-cell-depleted T cells, or PBMCs.

Authors' analysis steps: Estimates of nucleated cell counts were drawn from the amplification of reference gene primers. Sequencing used immunoSEQ multiplex PCR; TCRdb keeps in-frame clones, though not all of them. D and trimming come from the DNA, and the V and J calls and clone size come from that table. The sample carries 200,000 to 300,000 clones, 87% recorded once. The CDR3 covers 15 residues. Germline V gives CDR1 SGHTS, CDR2 YDEGEE. Germline trimming cut 4 bases from V and 5 bases from J; bases unmatched to any gene: 9. V is TRBV5-8 and J is TRBJ1-5; 7 bases line up with TRBD1. The receptor was isolated from a woman between 35 and 50 years old who had recovered from COVID-19. Sequencing was done on a sample of peripheral blood. CDR3 nucleotides: TGTGCCAGCAGCCCAGGACAGGTTTTTGATCAGCCCCAGCATTTT. As protein: CASSPGQVFDQPQHF.